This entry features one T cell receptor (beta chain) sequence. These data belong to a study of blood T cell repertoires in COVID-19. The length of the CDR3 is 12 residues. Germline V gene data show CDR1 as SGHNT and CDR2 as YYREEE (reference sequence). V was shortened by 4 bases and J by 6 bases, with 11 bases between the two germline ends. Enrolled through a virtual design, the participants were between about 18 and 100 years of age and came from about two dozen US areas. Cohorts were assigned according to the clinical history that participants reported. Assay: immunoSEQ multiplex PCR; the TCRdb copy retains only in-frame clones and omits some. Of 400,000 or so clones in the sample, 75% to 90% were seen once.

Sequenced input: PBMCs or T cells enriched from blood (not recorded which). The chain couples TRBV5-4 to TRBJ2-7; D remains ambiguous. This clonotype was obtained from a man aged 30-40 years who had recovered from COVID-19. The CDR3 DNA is TGTGCCAGCAGCAGCTCAGGTCTCGAGCAGTACTTC. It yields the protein CASSSSGLEQYF.